This record concerns one T cell receptor beta chain sequence. The Seattle patients joined while their infection was active and were tracked longitudinally afterward. These data come from a study of blood T cell repertoires in COVID-19. On the study more broadly: The cDNA or gDNA used as material had been derived from T cells, B-cell-depleted T cells, or PBMCs.

Germline V CDR1 and CDR2: SGHRS, YFSETQ. The CDR3 loop spans 16 amino acids. Between the trimmed V and J ends, which lost 1 base and 4 bases, there was a span of 14 bases. The repertoire was sequenced with immunoSEQ multiplex PCR; TCRdb's copy has only in-frame clones and lacks some. The sample lists roughly 500,000 clones; 89% were seen once. The receptor was isolated from a man between 18 and 29 years old with COVID-19, enrolled during active disease. Sequencing was carried out using peripheral blood. The chain links TRBV5-1 to TRBJ2-2; D possibly corresponds to TRBD1 (5 bases). Here the CDR3 reads CASSLLQGPATGELFF. CDR3 in DNA: TGCGCCAGCAGCTTGCTCCAGGGCCCTGCCACCGGGGAGCTGTTTTTT.